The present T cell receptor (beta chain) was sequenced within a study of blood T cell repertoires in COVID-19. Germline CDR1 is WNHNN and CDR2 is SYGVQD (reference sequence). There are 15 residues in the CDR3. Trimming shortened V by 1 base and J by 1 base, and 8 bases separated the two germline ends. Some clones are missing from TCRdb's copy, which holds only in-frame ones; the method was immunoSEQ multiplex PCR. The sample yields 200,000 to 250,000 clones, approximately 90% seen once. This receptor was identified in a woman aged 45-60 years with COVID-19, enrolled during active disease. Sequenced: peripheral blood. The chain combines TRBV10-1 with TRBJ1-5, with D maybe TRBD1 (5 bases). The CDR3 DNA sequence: TGCGCCAGCAGTGAGTTTAGGGGCAGCAATCAGCCCCAGCATTTT. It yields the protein CASSEFRGSNQPQHF.